The sequence of this T cell receptor (beta chain) was determined in a study of blood T cell repertoires in COVID-19. The protocol was immunoSEQ multiplex PCR, while the TCRdb copy is restricted to in-frame clones and leaves out a portion. The sample carries about 270,000 clones, 70% to 90% recorded once. The specimen was PBMCs or T cells enriched from blood (not recorded which). This receptor was identified in a woman in her sixties in a cohort exposed to, infected with or recovered from COVID-19 (not recorded which).

CDR3 sequence: CASSQSKDRDYEQYF. The CDR3 bases are TGCGCCAGCAGTCAATCGAAGGACAGGGACTACGAGCAGTACTTC. The chain employs TRBV23-1 and TRBJ2-7; 8 positions agree with TRBD1. TRBV23-1 is marked as an open reading frame, function uncertain. This CDR3 spans 15 amino acids. J gave up 3 bases and V 0 bases, and 4 bases lay outside the gene matches.